The sequence of this T cell receptor (beta chain) was determined in a study of cytomegalovirus exposure and HLA in healthy donors. Study overall: Researchers previously reported finding about 110 million unique TCR beta sequences from 170 million or so T cells. Study conclusions and caveats: Earlier findings revealed that most TCR beta V segments proved productive either about 87% or about 30% of the time.

The PCR ran on 60 Vbeta and 13 Jbeta primers. Sequenced by immunoSEQ multiplex PCR; TCRdb stores in-frame clones only, minus some. This table has roughly 100,000 clones, less than 80% appearing once. About this clone itself: Antigen: not known.

CDR3 size: 14 residues. CDR1 is MNHNS and CDR2 is SASEGT in the germline V gene. V was cut by 1 base and J by 3 bases, with 7 bases left in between. Sequencing input: PBMCs. The chain carries TRBV6-1 and TRBJ1-3, with D unclear. This receptor was taken from a boy aged 5-17 years in good health and CMV-seropositive. The CDR3 DNA is TGTGCCAGCAGTGAAGTATGGAGTGGAAACACCATATATTTT. This sequence encodes CASSEVWSGNTIYF.